This TCR beta chain is from a study of blood T cell repertoires in COVID-19. About the study: The study drew acute and convalescent COVID-19 samples from the United States, Italy and Spain. PBMCs, B-cell-depleted T cells, or T cells were the source of the cDNA or gDNA that made up the material.

Followed over time, Seattle patients had been enrolled while infection was active. Per germline, CDR1 SGHRS and CDR2 YFSETQ. The CDR3 has 18 residues. The J segment lost 8 bases and the V segment lost 1 base, leaving 15 bases of the junction unmatched. Per the original data handling: Estimation of nucleated cell counts was performed using reference gene primer amplification. Here immunoSEQ multiplex PCR was the method, and the copy in TCRdb shows in-frame clones only, minus some. For V, J and clone size, that table is used; D and trimming come from the DNA. In the table there are about 160,000 clones, around 92% of which are singletons.

This chain links TRBV5-1 with TRBJ1-2; 12 bases match TRBD1. Sequencing was performed on peripheral blood. The sequence derives from a man aged 30 to 45 with COVID-19, enrolled during active disease. Written as DNA, the CDR3 is TGCGCCAGCAGCTTGCGAAACTCCGGGACAGGGGGCGCCTGGGGCTACACCTTC. This sequence encodes CASSLRNSGTGGAWGYTF.